Shown below are 6 T cell receptor beta chains from a single sample sequenced in a study of shared clonotypes between healthy human individuals. Sequencing was performed with immunoSEQ multiplex PCR; in TCRdb, only in-frame clones are kept and a portion is missing. The profile shows about 2 million clones, 95% of them singletons. Sequencing was done on a sample of naive CD4+ T cells sorted from blood. Subset denoted: CD45RA+ positively selected. The receptors derive from a man aged 18 to 29 in good health.

J is TRBJ2-5 and V is TRBV5-1, with D unresolved. Germline values: CDR1 SGHRS, CDR2 YFSETQ. The CDR3 totals 14 residues. Trimming took off 0 bases at V and 2 bases at J, with 8 bases between the two ends. Written as DNA, the CDR3 is TGCGCCAGCAGCTTGGAATCAACGCAAGAGACCCAGTACTTC. This gives the protein CASSLESTQETQYF. The variable domain in full, completed from reference TRBV5-1 and TRBJ2-5, reads KAGVTQTPRYLIKTRGQQVTLSCSPISGHRSVSWYQQTPGQGLQFLFEYFSETQRNKGNFPGRFSGRQFSNSRSEMNVSTLELGDSALYLCASSLESTQETQYFGPGTRLLVL.

This clone was counted a few times. This sample includes further DNA sequences coding for the same CDR3. The chain combines TRBV30 with TRBJ1-1, with D uncertain. V was shortened by 2 bases and J by 5 bases, with 6 bases between the two germline ends. The CDR3 has 11 residues. CDR1 is GTSNPN and CDR2 is SVGIG in the germline V gene (reference sequence). CDR3 nucleotide sequence: TGTGCCTGGAGTCGAGGTACTGAAGCTTTCTTT. Its protein product is CAWSRGTEAFF. Full variable domain (outside the CDR3, taken from reference TRBV30 and TRBJ1-1): SQTIHQWPATLVQPVGSPLSLECTVEGTSNPNLYWYRQAAGRGLQLLFYSVGIGQISSEVPQNLSASRPQDRQFILSSKKLLLSDSGFYLCAWSRGTEAFFGQGTRLTVV.

Only one count was recorded for this clone. The chain carries TRBV19 and TRBJ2-1; D is perhaps TRBD1 (5 bases). V lost 7 bases, J lost 4 bases, and 11 bases lay in between. This CDR3 region has 13 residues. Germline V lookup: CDR1 LNHDA, CDR2 SQIVND (reference sequence). CDR3 coding DNA: TGTGCCAGTACCCCGACAGTTTACAATGAGCAGTTCTTC. This gives the protein CASTPTVYNEQFF.

The chain joins TRBV5-4 to TRBJ1-1, with TRBD1 as a possible D gene (5 bases). The germline V and J ends were trimmed by 0 bases and 10 bases, with 13 bases remaining between them. This CDR3 has 13 amino acids. Germline V gene data show CDR1 as SGHNT and CDR2 as YYREEE (reference sequence). The CDR3 sequence: CASSLGGGQGAFF. CDR3 bases: TGTGCCAGCAGCTTGGGGGGTGGCCAGGGAGCTTTCTTT.

To note about this clone: This CDR3 is also generated by other DNA sequences in the sample. The chain has TRBV11-2 and TRBJ2-7; no definite D call. V was shortened by 3 bases and J by 0 bases, with 9 bases between the two germline ends. The CDR3 runs to 14 residues. Looked up from germline, CDR1 is SGHAT and CDR2 is FQNNGV. DNA of the CDR3: TGTGCCAGCAGCTTGGACGGAGCCTCCTACGAGCAGTACTTC. Protein product: CASSLDGASYEQYF. Full variable domain (remainder filled in from reference TRBV11-2 and TRBJ2-7): EAGVAQSPRYKIIEKRQSVAFWCNPISGHATLYWYQQILGQGPKLLIQFQNNGVVDDSQLPKDRFSAERLKGVDSTLKIQPAKLEDSAVYLCASSLDGASYEQYFGPGTRLTVT.

The chain links TRBV30 to TRBJ1-5; D not certain. V lost 2 bases and J lost 4, with 12 bases in between. This CDR3 contains 14 residues. From germline, CDR1 is GTSNPN and CDR2 SVGIG (reference sequence). The CDR3 protein is CAWSQLGGNQPQHF. In DNA form, the CDR3 reads TGTGCCTGGAGTCAACTGGGAGGAAATCAGCCCCAGCATTTT.